This T cell receptor (beta chain) is from a study of shared clonotypes between healthy human individuals. Note on this clone: Its cognate antigen is unknown.

Study-level findings and limits: Inspection by rarefaction showed sorted-subset sequencing to be incomplete despite large depth.

The data were produced by immunoSEQ multiplex PCR, yet TCRdb's version contains in-frame clones alone and is incomplete. The data contain roughly 2.5 million clones, over 85% of them singletons. Sequencing was done on a sample of naive CD4+ T cells sorted from blood. Subset defined: CD45RA+ positively selected. This TCR came from a man aged 18 to 29 in good health.

CDR3 sequence: CASSPRLAGEGNEQFF. The CDR3 DNA reads TGTGCCAGCTCACCGCGACTAGCGGGAGAGGGAAATGAGCAGTTCTTC. The chain is built from TRBV18 and TRBJ2-1; TRBD2 agrees at 12 bases. The CDR3 sequence is 16 residues long. Per germline, CDR1 KGHSH and CDR2 LQKENI. The J segment lost 7 bases and the V segment lost 3 bases, leaving 7 bases of the junction unmatched. Full variable domain (missing parts from reference TRBV18 and TRBJ2-1): NAGVMQNPRHLVRRRGQEARLRCSPMKGHSHVYWYRQLPEEGLKFMVYLQKENIIDESGMPKERFSAEFPKEGPSILRIQQVVRGDSAAYFCASSPRLAGEGNEQFFGPGTRLTVL.